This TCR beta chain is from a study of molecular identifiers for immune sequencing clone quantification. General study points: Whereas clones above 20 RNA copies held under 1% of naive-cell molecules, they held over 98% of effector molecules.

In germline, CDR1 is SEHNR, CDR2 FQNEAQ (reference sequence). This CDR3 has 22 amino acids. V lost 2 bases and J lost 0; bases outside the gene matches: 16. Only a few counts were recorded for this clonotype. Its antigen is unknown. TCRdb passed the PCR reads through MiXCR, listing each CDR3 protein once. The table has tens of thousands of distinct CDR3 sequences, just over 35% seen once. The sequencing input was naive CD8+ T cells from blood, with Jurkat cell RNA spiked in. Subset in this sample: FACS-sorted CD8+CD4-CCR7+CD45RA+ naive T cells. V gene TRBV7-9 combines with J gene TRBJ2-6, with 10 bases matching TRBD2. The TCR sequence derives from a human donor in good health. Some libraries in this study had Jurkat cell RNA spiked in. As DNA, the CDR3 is TGTGCCAGCAGCTTACCCTGGACAGCCGGGACTAGCGTCGTCTCTGGGGCCAACGTCCTGACTTTC. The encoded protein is CASSLPWTAGTSVVSGANVLTF.